Listed below are T cell receptor beta chains from one sample, sequenced in a study of PD-1 blockade in classical Hodgkin lymphoma. The assay was immunoSEQ multiplex PCR, and TCRdb's table has in-frame clones only and misses some. There are over 70,000 clones in the sample; 90% occur only once, and around 2.9% lies in the top ten. This material consisted of peripheral blood mononuclear cells (PBMCs), taken before the fourth cycle of nivolumab. The receptors originated from a human donor with classical Hodgkin lymphoma. The conserved cysteine and the conserved F or W are not part of the CDR3 here.

ASSEGDYLSYEQY | TRBV5-4
ASSLARQHLAGYT | TRBV7-2
ASSQWSRPEAF | TRBV28
ASSQRQLLTGELF | TRBV4-3
ASSIVGESYEQY | TRBV19
ASSQGDPLATNEKLF | TRBV4-1
AISRGTANTGELF | TRBV10-3
ASGSGRVQETQY | TRBV28
ASSRGPDYGYT | TRBV7-3
ASSQGVSGANVLT | TRBV4-1
ASNHRQSEQY | TRBV6-6
ASSVGLAFQETQY | TRBV5-1
ASSPPADTQY | TRBV18
ASSELVGTQETQY | TRBV2
ASSTGTLTYEQY | TRBV6-6
ASRWAVGDTEAF | TRBV6-1
ASSATGFRLPSNQPQH | TRBV28
ASSPEQGRNQPQH | TRBV7-2
ASSNTALAKNIQY | TRBV19
ASSGGSYEQY | TRBV5-1
ASSYFRGATVNEQF | TRBV6-5
ASGSFGANYGYT | TRBV6-6
AWSVLRVLPSYEQY | TRBV30
ASSLGPYIQY | TRBV13
ASSFPNQPQH | TRBV7-2
AWIHRDRGSTGELF | TRBV30
ASTLSGGGNSPLH | TRBV5-5
ASSLWSGSPYEQY | TRBV5-4
AGGPVENTEAF | TRBV30
ASSMPNTDTQY | TRBV9
ASSVATGGYGYT | TRBV9
ASSDSASGVTDTQY | TRBV6-4
ASSRDNYEQY | TRBV5-1
ASSARLASTDTQY | TRBV2
ASSIGGTSGGTSYNEQF | TRBV19
ATSRGLAGGSIYNEQF | TRBV15
ASNSASSGNTIY | TRBV6-4
ASSLRGLGQPQH | TRBV7-9
ASSSQGIEAF | TRBV7-9
ASSQEYTGSYNEQF | TRBV14
ASKESGVYKNIQY | TRBV2
ASSSLEGLNSPLH | TRBV9
ASSQGARANYGYT | TRBV7-6
AISVSAGQPQH | TRBV10-3
ASSPGRTSTDTQY | TRBV11-3
ASSQDTQGRGETQY | TRBV4-1
ASSQDGDTHEAF | TRBV4-2
ASSLLAPEQY | TRBV5-8
ASSLLPVGELF | TRBV7-2
ASSGGLQGESEQF | TRBV5-4
ASSLKYSPSSYEQY | TRBV27
ASSKTSHSNQPQH | TRBV19
ASGTAAAIHGYT | TRBV6-5
ASTVEGLGYT | TRBV2
ASRQTGNNQPQH | TRBV19
AISMGGENSPLH | TRBV10-3
ASSILVRGGRNGELF | TRBV19